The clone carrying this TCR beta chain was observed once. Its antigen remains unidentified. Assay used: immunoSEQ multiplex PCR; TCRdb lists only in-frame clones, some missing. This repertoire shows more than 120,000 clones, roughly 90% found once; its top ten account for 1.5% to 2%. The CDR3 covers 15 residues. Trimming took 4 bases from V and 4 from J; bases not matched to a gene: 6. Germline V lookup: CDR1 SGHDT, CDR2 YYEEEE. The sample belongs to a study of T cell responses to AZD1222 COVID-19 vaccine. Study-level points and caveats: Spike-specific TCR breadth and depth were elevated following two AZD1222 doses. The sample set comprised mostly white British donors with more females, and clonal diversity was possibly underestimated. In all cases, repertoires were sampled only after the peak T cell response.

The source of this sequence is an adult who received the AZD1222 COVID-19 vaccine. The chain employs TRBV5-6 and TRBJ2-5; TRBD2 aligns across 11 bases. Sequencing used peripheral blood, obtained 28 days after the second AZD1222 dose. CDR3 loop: CASSVLAGAGETQYF. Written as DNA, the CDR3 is TGTGCCAGCAGCGTACTAGCGGGGGCAGGAGAGACCCAGTACTTC.